The entry below describes one TCR beta chain. Antigen specificity is unknown. These data are taken from a study of T cell responses to AZD1222 COVID-19 vaccine. Study observations and caveats: Receipt of two AZD1222 doses was followed by a rise in Spike-specific TCR breadth and depth. Females made up more of the donors, who were largely white British, and clonal diversity may have come out too low.

Sequenced by immunoSEQ multiplex PCR; TCRdb stores in-frame clones only, minus some. The profile shows tens of thousands of clones, roughly 88% of them singletons. The CDR3 consists of 15 residues. Per the germline V gene, CDR1 is KGHSH and CDR2 is LQKENI. V gave up 3 bases and J gave up 5 bases, with 15 bases separating them. This chain uses TRBV18 with TRBJ2-3; D may be TRBD2 (6 bases). The TCR was taken from an adult in good health. Sequencing was performed on peripheral blood, taken on day 0 of AZD1222 vaccination. The CDR3 reads CASSPRSGAVDTQYF. As DNA, the CDR3 is TGTGCCAGCTCACCGCGTAGCGGTGCGGTAGATACGCAGTATTTT.